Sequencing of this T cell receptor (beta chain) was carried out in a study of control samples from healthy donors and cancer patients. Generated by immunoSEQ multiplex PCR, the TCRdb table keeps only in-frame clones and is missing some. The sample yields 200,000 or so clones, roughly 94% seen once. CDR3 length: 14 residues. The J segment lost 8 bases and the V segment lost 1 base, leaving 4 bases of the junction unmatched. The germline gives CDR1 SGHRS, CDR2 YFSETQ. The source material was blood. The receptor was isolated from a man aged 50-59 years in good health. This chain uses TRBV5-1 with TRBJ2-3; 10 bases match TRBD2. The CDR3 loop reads CASSLTSGEGTQYF. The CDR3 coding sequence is TGCGCCAGCAGCTTGACTAGCGGGGAAGGTACGCAGTATTTT.